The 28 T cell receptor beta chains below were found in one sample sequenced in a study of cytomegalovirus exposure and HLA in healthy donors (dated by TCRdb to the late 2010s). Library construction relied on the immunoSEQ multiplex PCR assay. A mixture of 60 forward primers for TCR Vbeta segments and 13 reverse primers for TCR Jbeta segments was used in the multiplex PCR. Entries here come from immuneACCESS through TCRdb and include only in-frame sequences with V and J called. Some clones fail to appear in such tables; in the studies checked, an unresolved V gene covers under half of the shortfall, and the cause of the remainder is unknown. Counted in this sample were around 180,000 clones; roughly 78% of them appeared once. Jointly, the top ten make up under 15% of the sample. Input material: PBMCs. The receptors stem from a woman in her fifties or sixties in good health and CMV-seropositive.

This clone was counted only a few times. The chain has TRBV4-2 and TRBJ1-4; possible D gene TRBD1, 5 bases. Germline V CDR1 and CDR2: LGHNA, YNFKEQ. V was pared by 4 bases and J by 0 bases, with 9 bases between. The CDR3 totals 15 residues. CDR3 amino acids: CASSLSTATNEKLFF. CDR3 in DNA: TGTGCCAGCAGCCTCTCGACAGCAACTAATGAAAAACTGTTTTTT.

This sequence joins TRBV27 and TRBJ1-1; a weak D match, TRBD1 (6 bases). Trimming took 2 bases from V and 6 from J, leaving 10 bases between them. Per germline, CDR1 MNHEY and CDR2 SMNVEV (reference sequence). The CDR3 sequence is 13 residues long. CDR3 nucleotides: TGTGCCAGCAGTTTAGGGGGGGGCTCTGAAGCTTTCTTT. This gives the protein CASSLGGGSEAFF.

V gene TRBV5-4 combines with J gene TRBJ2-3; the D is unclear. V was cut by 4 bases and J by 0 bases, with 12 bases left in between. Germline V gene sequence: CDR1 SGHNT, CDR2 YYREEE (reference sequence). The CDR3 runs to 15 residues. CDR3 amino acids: CASSLKVSSTDTQYF. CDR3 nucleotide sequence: TGTGCCAGCAGCCTAAAAGTGTCTAGCACAGATACGCAGTATTTT.

DNA of the CDR3: TGTGCCAGCAGCACAAGGGACAGGGGAAATTCACCCCTCCACTTT. Translation gives CASSTRDRGNSPLHF. The chain carries TRBV6-5 and TRBJ1-6; TRBD1 aligns across 10 bases. Per the germline V gene, CDR1 is MNHEY and CDR2 is SVGAGI. The CDR3 runs to 15 residues. The trim removed 6 bases at V and 7 bases at J, leaving 6 bases unmatched.

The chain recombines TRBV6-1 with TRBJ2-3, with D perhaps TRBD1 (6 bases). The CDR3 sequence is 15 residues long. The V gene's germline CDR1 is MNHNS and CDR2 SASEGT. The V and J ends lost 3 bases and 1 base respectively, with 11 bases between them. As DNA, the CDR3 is TGTGCCAGCAGTGAGTCGGGACACCGCACAGATACGCAGTATTTT. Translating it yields CASSESGHRTDTQYF.

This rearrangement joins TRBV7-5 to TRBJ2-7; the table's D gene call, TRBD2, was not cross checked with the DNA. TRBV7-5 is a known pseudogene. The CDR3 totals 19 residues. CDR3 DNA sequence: TGTGCCAGAAGCTTAGGGGGGACTAGCGGGGAAACTACCCACTACGAGCAGTACTTC. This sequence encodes CARSLGGTSGETTHYEQYF.

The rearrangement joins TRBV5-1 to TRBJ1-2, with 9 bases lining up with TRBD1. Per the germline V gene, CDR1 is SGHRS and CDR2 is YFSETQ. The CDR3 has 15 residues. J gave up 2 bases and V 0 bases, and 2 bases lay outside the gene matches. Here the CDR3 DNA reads TGCGCCAGCAGCTTGGAGGGACAGGGCAACTATGGCTACACCTTC. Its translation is CASSLEGQGNYGYTF.

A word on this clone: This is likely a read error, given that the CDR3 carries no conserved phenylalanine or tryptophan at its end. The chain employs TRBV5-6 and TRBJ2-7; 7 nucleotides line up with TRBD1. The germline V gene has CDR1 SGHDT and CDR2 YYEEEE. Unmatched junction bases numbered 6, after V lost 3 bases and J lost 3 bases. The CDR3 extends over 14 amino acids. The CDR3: CASSSGQDNYEQYL. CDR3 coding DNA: TGTGCCAGCAGCTCCGGACAGGATAACTACGAGCAGTACCTC.

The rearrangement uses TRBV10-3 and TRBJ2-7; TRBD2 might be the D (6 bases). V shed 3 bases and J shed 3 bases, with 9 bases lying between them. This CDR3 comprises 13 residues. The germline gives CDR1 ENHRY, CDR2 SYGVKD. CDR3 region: CAISDGTFYEQYF. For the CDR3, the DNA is TGTGCCATCAGTGATGGGACTTTCTACGAGCAGTACTTC.

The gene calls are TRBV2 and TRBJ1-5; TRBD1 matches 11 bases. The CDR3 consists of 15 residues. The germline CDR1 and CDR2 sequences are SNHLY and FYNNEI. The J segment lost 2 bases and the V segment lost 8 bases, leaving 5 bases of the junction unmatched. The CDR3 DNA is TGTGCCAGCGGACAGGGGGCAAAAGGCAATCAGCCCCAGCATTTT. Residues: CASGQGAKGNQPQHF.

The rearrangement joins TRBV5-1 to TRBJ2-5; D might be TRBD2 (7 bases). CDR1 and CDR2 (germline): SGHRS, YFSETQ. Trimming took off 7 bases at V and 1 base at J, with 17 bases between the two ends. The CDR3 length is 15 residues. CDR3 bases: TGCGCCAGCCGTCAGGGGAGGGTCTCCCAAGAGACCCAGTACTTC. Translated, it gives CASRQGRVSQETQYF.

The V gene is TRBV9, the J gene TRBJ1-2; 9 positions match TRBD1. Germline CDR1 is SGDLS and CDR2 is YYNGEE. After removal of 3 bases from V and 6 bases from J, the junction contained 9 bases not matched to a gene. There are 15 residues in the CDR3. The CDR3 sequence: CASSAPTGGRDGYTF. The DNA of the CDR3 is TGTGCCAGCAGCGCCCCGACAGGGGGGAGGGATGGCTACACCTTC.

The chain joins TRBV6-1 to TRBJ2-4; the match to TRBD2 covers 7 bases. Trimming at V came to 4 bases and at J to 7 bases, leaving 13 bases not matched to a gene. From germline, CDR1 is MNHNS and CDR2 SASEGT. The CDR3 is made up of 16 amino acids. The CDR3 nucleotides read TGTGCCAGCAGTGTACTCACCAAGGGGAGGGTTAACATTCAGTACTTC. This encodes CASSVLTKGRVNIQYF.

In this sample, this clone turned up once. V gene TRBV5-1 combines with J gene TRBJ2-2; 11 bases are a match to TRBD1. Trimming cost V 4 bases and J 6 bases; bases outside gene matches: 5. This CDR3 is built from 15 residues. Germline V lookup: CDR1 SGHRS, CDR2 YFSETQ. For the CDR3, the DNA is TGCGCCAGCAGCGTCGGGACAGGGGGTGCCGGGGAGCTGTTTTTT. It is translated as CASSVGTGGAGELFF.

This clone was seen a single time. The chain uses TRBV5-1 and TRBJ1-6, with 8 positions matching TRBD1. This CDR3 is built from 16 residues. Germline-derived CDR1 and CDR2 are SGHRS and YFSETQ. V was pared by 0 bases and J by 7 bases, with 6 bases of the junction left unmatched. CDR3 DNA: TGCGCCAGCAGCTTGGATGGGGACAGGCAGAATTCACCCCTCCACTTT. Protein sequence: CASSLDGDRQNSPLHF.

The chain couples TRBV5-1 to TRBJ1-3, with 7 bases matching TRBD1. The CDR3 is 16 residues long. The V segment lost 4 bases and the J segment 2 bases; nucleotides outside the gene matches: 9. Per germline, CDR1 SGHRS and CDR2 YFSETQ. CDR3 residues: CASSGGQQRAGNTIYF. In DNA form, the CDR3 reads TGCGCCAGCAGCGGGGGACAGCAAAGAGCTGGAAACACCATATATTTT.

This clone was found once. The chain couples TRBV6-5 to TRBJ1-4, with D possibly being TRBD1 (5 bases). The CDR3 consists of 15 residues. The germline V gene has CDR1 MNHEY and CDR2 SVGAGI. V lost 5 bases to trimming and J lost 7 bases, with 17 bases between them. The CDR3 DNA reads TGTGCCAGCAGTCCTTTAGGGGTCGGCGTTGAAAAACTGTTTTTT. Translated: CASSPLGVGVEKLFF.

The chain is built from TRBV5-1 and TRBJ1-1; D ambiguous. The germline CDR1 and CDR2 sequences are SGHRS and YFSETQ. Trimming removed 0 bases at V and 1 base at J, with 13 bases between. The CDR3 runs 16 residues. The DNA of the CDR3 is TGCGCCAGCAGCTTGGGGGTTTATGGGCCGAACACTGAAGCTTTCTTT. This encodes CASSLGVYGPNTEAFF.

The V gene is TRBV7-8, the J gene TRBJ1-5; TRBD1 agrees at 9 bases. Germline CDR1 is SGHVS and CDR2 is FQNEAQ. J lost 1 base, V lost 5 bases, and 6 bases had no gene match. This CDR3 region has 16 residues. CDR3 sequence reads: CASSPGQGGSNQPQHF. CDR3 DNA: TGTGCCAGCAGCCCGGGACAGGGAGGCAGCAATCAGCCCCAGCATTTT.

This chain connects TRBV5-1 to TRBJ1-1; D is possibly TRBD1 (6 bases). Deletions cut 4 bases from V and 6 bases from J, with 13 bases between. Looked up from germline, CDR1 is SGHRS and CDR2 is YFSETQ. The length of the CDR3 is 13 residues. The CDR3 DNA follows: TGCGCCAGCAGCCTGGACAGTACTGCTGAAGCTTTCTTT. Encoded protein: CASSLDSTAEAFF.

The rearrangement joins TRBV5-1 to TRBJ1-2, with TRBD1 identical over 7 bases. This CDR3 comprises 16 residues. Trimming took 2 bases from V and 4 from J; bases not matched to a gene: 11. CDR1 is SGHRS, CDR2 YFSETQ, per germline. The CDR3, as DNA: TGCGCCAGCAGCTTAGGACGGGACAGCACTTTCTATGGCTACACCTTC. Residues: CASSLGRDSTFYGYTF.

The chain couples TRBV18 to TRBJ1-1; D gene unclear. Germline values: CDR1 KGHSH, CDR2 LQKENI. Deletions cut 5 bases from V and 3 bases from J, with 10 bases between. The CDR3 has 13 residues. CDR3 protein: CASSAQSDTEAFF. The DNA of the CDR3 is TGTGCCAGCTCAGCGCAATCGGACACTGAAGCTTTCTTT.

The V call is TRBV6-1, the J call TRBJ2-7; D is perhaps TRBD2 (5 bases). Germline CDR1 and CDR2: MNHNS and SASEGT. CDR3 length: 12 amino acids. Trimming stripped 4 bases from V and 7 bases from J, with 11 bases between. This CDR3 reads CASSGAQREQYF. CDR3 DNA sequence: TGTGCCAGCAGTGGGGCACAGCGGGAGCAGTACTTC.

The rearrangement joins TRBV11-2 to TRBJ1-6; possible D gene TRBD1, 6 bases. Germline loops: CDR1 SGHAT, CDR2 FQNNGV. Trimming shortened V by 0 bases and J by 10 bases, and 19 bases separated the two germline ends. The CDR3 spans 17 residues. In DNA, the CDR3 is TGTGCCAGCAGCTTAGATCCCTCAGTACAGGGTCGGTCACCCCTCCACTTT. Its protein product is CASSLDPSVQGRSPLHF.

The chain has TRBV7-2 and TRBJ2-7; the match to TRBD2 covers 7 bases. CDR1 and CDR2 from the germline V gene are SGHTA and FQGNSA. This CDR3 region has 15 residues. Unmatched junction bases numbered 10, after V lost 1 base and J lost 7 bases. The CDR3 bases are TGTGCCAGCAGCTTAGGCGGGGGTTTCTCAGGGGAGCAGTACTTC. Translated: CASSLGGGFSGEQYF.

For the CDR3, the DNA is TGTGCCACCAGCAGAGAGTACCTAGCGGGGGGCAGTGAGCAGTTCTTC. It encodes CATSREYLAGGSEQFF. The chain combines TRBV15 with TRBJ2-1; 11 bases align to TRBD2. V shed 0 bases and J 9 bases; nucleotides not matched to a gene: 7. Germline V CDR1 and CDR2: LNHNV, YYDKDF (reference sequence). The CDR3 runs 16 residues.

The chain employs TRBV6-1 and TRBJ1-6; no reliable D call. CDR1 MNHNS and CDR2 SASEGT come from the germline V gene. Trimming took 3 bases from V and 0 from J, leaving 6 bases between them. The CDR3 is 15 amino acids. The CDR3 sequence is CASSDRSSYNSPLHF. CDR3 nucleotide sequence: TGTGCCAGCAGTGACAGAAGCTCCTATAATTCACCCCTCCACTTT.

The CDR3 region has the DNA TGTGCCACCGGACAGGGAGGATCAAGTGGGGACTACGAGCAGTACTTC. This translates into CATGQGGSSGDYEQYF. V gene TRBV6-6 combines with J gene TRBJ2-7; TRBD1 matches 8 bases. Per germline, CDR1 MNHNY and CDR2 SVGAGI (reference sequence). The CDR3 extends over 16 amino acids. Trimming cost V 10 bases and J 3 bases; bases outside gene matches: 17.